This T cell receptor beta chain was captured by sequencing in a study of vaccination effects on CD4 cells after COVID-19. For the study at large: Two doses of either BNT162b2 or mRNA-1273 were given to each participant. A couple of convalescent patients provided samples 16 days and one week prevaccination. Whole-study findings and limits: Marked contraction was observed in infection-induced and vaccine-induced clones late after vaccination.

Trimming took off 0 bases at V and 4 bases at J, with 5 bases between the two ends. Germline CDR1 reads SGHDT; CDR2 reads YYEEEE. CDR3 length equals 13 residues. After expansion with viral peptide pools in the ViraFEST assay, antigen-specific CD4+ T cells were sequenced. Cells that had been cultured for ten to eleven days were the source of isolated CD4+ T cells. The person had PCR-confirmed SARS-CoV-2 infection between March and December 2020. Cells had half their medium changed to IL-2 medium on days 3 and 7. Turning to this clone: Antigen unknown.

Clones were read by immunoSEQ multiplex PCR, and TCRdb kept only the in-frame ones, dropping some. This sample has tens of thousands of clones, with 76% found just once. The rearrangement uses TRBV5-6 and TRBJ1-5; D is unclear. The TCR sequence derives from a human donor who had a prior SARS-CoV-2 infection. The sample in question was CD4+ T cells from PBMCs cultured with HIV peptides, obtained before COVID-19 vaccination. The subset: HIV-1 Nef peptide pool negative control/reference culture. The CDR3 DNA reads TGTGCCAGCAGCTTGGGCACGAATCAGCCCCAGCATTTT. Translated: CASSLGTNQPQHF.